The 24 T cell receptor beta chains in this list originate from one sample, sequenced in a study of cytomegalovirus exposure and HLA in healthy donors. The study ran its PCR with 60 Vbeta and 13 Jbeta primers. Generated by immunoSEQ multiplex PCR, the TCRdb table keeps only in-frame clones and is missing some. Seen here are about 150,000 clones, roughly 80% observed once, and the top ten hold 3% to 3.5%. Sequenced material: PBMCs. Receptor source: a male donor in good health and CMV-seronegative.

The chain's CDR3 is CASSFDTQYF. The CDR3 DNA reads TGTGCCAGCAGCTTCGATACGCAGTATTTT. The chain couples TRBV28 to TRBJ2-3; D is unclear. Trimming left V 6 bases short and J 6 bases short, with 4 bases between. Germline V CDR1 and CDR2: MDHEN, SYDVKM. There are 10 residues in the CDR3.

V is TRBV5-1 and J is TRBJ2-7; 9 positions agree with TRBD2. V trimming: 0 bases; J trimming: 4 bases; junction bases outside the gene matches: 5. CDR1 SGHRS and CDR2 YFSETQ come from the germline V gene. This CDR3 comprises 15 residues. In DNA, the CDR3 is TGCGCCAGCAGCTTGGAGCTAGCGGGAACATACGAGCAGTACTTC. Protein: CASSLELAGTYEQYF.

The rearrangement joins TRBV28 to TRBJ2-7; D might be TRBD2 (6 bases). Germline CDR1 is MDHEN and CDR2 is SYDVKM. Trimming took 5 bases from V and 11 from J, leaving 13 bases between them. This CDR3 is 11 amino acids long. CDR3 region: CASSTGTGEYF. The DNA for the CDR3 is TGTGCCAGCAGTACTGGGACGGGGGAGTACTTC.

A single count supports this clone. The V and J genes are TRBV7-8 and TRBJ1-2; the match to TRBD1 covers 7 bases. Germline loops: CDR1 SGHVS, CDR2 FQNEAQ. J gave up 0 bases and V 5 bases, and 9 bases lay outside the gene matches. CDR3 size: 16 residues. CDR3 nucleotide sequence: TGTGCCAGCAGCCTCTACAGGGGCGAAGCTAACTATGGCTACACCTTC. Its translation is CASSLYRGEANYGYTF.

This chain links TRBV14 with TRBJ2-7; TRBD1 aligns across 11 bases. Trimming took 1 base from V and 4 from J; bases not matched to a gene: 3. CDR1 and CDR2 (germline): SGHDN, FVKESK. The CDR3 covers 15 residues. CDR3 sequence reads: CASSQVGTGGYEQYF. CDR3 bases: TGTGCCAGCAGCCAAGTTGGGACAGGGGGATACGAGCAGTACTTC.

This sequence joins TRBV7-6 and TRBJ2-5; no firm D call. The germline CDR1 and CDR2 sequences are SGHVS and FNYEAQ. Deletions cut 1 base from V and 9 bases from J, with 18 bases between. This CDR3 spans 15 amino acids. The CDR3 DNA reads TGTGCCAGCAGCTTAGTTCCTAGAGAAGAGACGTCCCAGTACTTC. Residues: CASSLVPREETSQYF.

The rearrangement uses TRBV7-6 and TRBJ2-7; 8 nucleotides line up with TRBD2. V shed 2 bases and J 6 bases; nucleotides not matched to a gene: 9. The CDR3 covers 15 residues. The germline gives CDR1 SGHVS, CDR2 FNYEAQ. CDR3 sequence: CASSLPGGGVGEQYF. DNA for the CDR3: TGTGCCAGCAGCTTACCGGGAGGGGGGGTCGGCGAGCAGTACTTC.

CDR3 in DNA: TGTGCCAGCAGCTTAGGCCCTAGCGGGAGGGCTGATGAGCAGTTCTTC. Amino acids: CASSLGPSGRADEQFF. The chain combines TRBV7-2 with TRBJ2-1; 12 bases are shared with TRBD2. The CDR3 spans 16 residues. V trimming: 1 base; J trimming: 8 bases; junction bases outside the gene matches: 6. Germline lookup yields CDR1 SGHTA and CDR2 FQGNSA.

The rearrangement uses TRBV11-2 and TRBJ2-2, with D possibly being TRBD2 (6 bases). CDR1 is SGHAT, CDR2 FQNNGV, per germline. V gave up 1 base and J gave up 3 bases, with 12 bases separating them. The CDR3 covers 16 residues. CDR3 sequence (DNA): TGTGCCAGCAGCTTAGGCGTAGCGGAGTACACCGGGGAGCTGTTTTTT. Encoded protein: CASSLGVAEYTGELFF.

The chain is built from TRBV9 and TRBJ1-2; no clear D gene. Trimming cost V 2 bases and J 0 bases, with 5 bases left between them. The V gene's germline CDR1 is SGDLS and CDR2 YYNGEE. This CDR3 has 13 residues. The CDR3 loop is CASSVAANYGYTF. The CDR3 region has the DNA TGTGCCAGCAGCGTCGCGGCTAACTATGGCTACACCTTC.

This clone was seen a single time. The chain carries TRBV19 and TRBJ2-5, with D possibly matching TRBD1 (7 bases). This CDR3 comprises 14 residues. CDR1 is LNHDA, CDR2 SQIVND, per germline (reference sequence). Trimming took off 5 bases at V and 2 bases at J, with 12 bases between the two ends. The CDR3 reads CASSPTGTQETQYF. The CDR3 nucleotides are TGTGCCAGTAGTCCGACAGGGACTCAAGAGACCCAGTACTTC.

The V call is TRBV27, the J call TRBJ2-5, with D possibly TRBD2 on 6 matching bases. The germline V gene has CDR1 MNHEY and CDR2 SMNVEV (reference sequence). The CDR3 totals 15 residues. CDR3 loop: CASWANLAKVETQYF. The CDR3 DNA reads as TGTGCTTCATGGGCCAATCTAGCGAAGGTAGAGACCCAGTACTTC.

V and J are TRBV6-5 and TRBJ1-1, with D possibly TRBD1 on 5 matching bases. Looked up from germline, CDR1 is MNHEY and CDR2 is SVGAGI. This CDR3 has 15 residues. Trimming took off 7 bases at V and 4 bases at J, with 19 bases between the two ends. Here the CDR3 DNA reads TGTGCCAGCAATTTGGGGCCAAGCCCCCCCACTGAAGCTTTCTTT. It codes for CASNLGPSPPTEAFF.

The chain couples TRBV30 to TRBJ2-7; tentative D call: TRBD1 (7 bases). Germline assignment: CDR1 GTSNPN and CDR2 SVGIG (reference sequence). The CDR3 is 13 residues long. Deletions cut 5 bases from V and 2 bases from J, with 13 bases between. CDR3 in amino acids: CAWGGTVTYEQYF. CDR3 DNA sequence: TGTGCCTGGGGGGGGACAGTAACCTACGAGCAGTACTTC.

J is TRBJ1-1 and V is TRBV28, with 7 positions matching TRBD1. Germline V CDR1 and CDR2: MDHEN, SYDVKM. This CDR3 contains 16 residues. V gave up 5 bases and J gave up 3 bases; unmatched junction bases: 12. The CDR3 DNA sequence: TGTGCCAGCAGTAGGAGACAGGGTGGTATTGACACTGAAGCTTTCTTT. It encodes CASSRRQGGIDTEAFF. Supplemented by reference TRBV28 and TRBJ1-1, the full variable domain reads DVKVTQSSRYLVKRTGEKVFLECVQDMDHENMFWYRQDPGLGLRLIYFSYDVKMKEKGDIPEGYSVSREKKERFSLILESASTNQTSMYLCASSRRQGGIDTEAFFGQGTRLTVV.

The gene calls are TRBV6-1 and TRBJ2-2; 10 positions match TRBD2. Germline lookup yields CDR1 MNHNS and CDR2 SASEGT. The V and J ends lost 3 bases and 6 bases, in that order; junction bases with no gene match: 1. The length of the CDR3 is 14 residues. The CDR3 sequence: CASSEGLASGELFF. CDR3 bases: TGTGCCAGCAGTGAGGGACTAGCGTCCGGGGAGCTGTTTTTT.

This rearrangement joins TRBV2 to TRBJ2-7; TRBD2 matches at 10 bases. CDR3 length: 14 amino acids. Losses at the gene ends were 6 bases for V and 5 bases for J; bases not matched to a gene: 7. From germline, CDR1 is SNHLY and CDR2 FYNNEI. The CDR3: CASRRTSGVDEQYF. CDR3 coding DNA: TGTGCCAGCAGGAGGACTAGCGGTGTTGACGAGCAGTACTTC.

The chain couples TRBV2 to TRBJ2-7, with D possibly matching TRBD2 (6 bases). This CDR3 has 13 amino acids. Germline V gene lookup returns CDR1 SNHLY and CDR2 FYNNEI. Trimming shortened V by 7 bases and J by 2 bases, and 12 bases separated the two germline ends. The CDR3, as DNA: TGTGCCAGCAATAGACGGACTACCTACGAGCAGTACTTC. The encoded protein is CASNRRTTYEQYF.

The CDR3 is CASRKGGRDGANVLTF. CDR3 DNA sequence: TGTGCCAGCAGAAAAGGAGGGAGAGATGGGGCCAACGTCCTGACTTTC. The chain couples TRBV21-1 to TRBJ2-6; the D call of TRBD2 is as the table states it, not checked on the DNA. TRBV21-1 is termed a pseudogene. The CDR3 runs to 16 residues.

For the CDR3, the DNA is TGTGCCAGCAGTCGGGACAGGGGGCCTGGAAACACCATATATTTT. Protein: CASSRDRGPGNTIYF. The genes are TRBV5-4 and TRBJ1-3; TRBD1 agrees at 12 bases. From germline, CDR1 is SGHNT and CDR2 YYREEE (reference sequence). The V segment lost 5 bases and the J segment 2 bases; nucleotides outside the gene matches: 2. The CDR3 consists of 15 residues.

The rearrangement uses TRBV5-1 and TRBJ2-7, with D possibly TRBD1 on 5 matching bases. CDR1 SGHRS and CDR2 YFSETQ come from the germline V gene. The CDR3 consists of 17 residues. V lost 2 bases, J lost 2 bases, and 20 bases lay in between. The CDR3 protein is CASSFPLDSERTYEQYF. CDR3 coding DNA: TGCGCCAGCAGCTTCCCCCTCGACAGCGAACGTACCTACGAGCAGTACTTC.

The V and J genes are TRBV9 and TRBJ2-1; D is unclear. This CDR3 is 15 amino acids long. Trimming shortened V by 2 bases and J by 6 bases, and 15 bases separated the two germline ends. The germline CDR1 and CDR2 sequences are SGDLS and YYNGEE. In DNA form, the CDR3 reads TGTGCCAGCAGCGTTACAGCTTCCCCCACCAATGAGCAGTTCTTC. It specifies CASSVTASPTNEQFF.

The chain joins TRBV7-8 to TRBJ2-1; the match to TRBD2 covers 9 bases. Germline assignment: CDR1 SGHVS and CDR2 FQNEAQ. The J segment lost 1 base and the V segment lost 2 bases, leaving 12 bases of the junction unmatched. There are 19 residues in the CDR3. Here the CDR3 reads CASSLYRLRSGRSYNEQFF. The CDR3 nucleotides read TGTGCCAGCAGCTTATATCGATTGAGGAGCGGGAGGTCCTACAATGAGCAGTTCTTC.

The J gene is TRBJ2-7, the V gene TRBV7-8; D is undetermined. V was shortened by 1 base and J by 5 bases, with 12 bases between the two germline ends. The germline V gene encodes CDR1 SGHVS and CDR2 FQNEAQ. This CDR3 contains 14 residues. CDR3 nucleotides: TGTGCCAGCAGCTTAGAGCCCCTCCCCCACGAGCAGTACTTC. Its translation is CASSLEPLPHEQYF.